This passage covers 24 T cell receptor beta chains from one sample sequenced in a study of sequential checkpoint blockade in melanoma (dated by TCRdb to the late 2010s). The treatment or condition label on this specimen signifies: randomized to nivolumab then ipilimumab (arm A) or the reverse (arm B). Libraries were constructed by the immunoSEQ multiplex PCR assay. TCRdb carries this immuneACCESS record with in-frame sequences only. Its versions omit some clonotypes, under half of them owing to an unresolved V gene in the studies checked, with the rest unexplained. A total of around 1,500 clones appear in this sample, less than 25% of them only once. The top ten clonotypes cover roughly 15% of the sample. The sequences come from tumor tissue (inferred from file names), collected from a patient given nivolumab and ipilimumab in sequence. Source of these receptors: a human donor with melanoma.

In its sample, this clone was seen a few times. The CDR3 sequence: CASRNREMNTEAFF. CDR3 nucleotide sequence: TGCGCCAGCAGAAACAGGGAGATGAACACTGAAGCTTTCTTT. The chain couples TRBV23-1 to TRBJ1-1; perhaps TRBD1 as D (6 bases). TRBV23-1 qualifies as an ORF whose function is uncertain. This CDR3 is 14 amino acids long. V shed 6 bases and J shed 0 bases, with 11 bases lying between them.

The chain uses TRBV25-1 and TRBJ1-5; TRBD1 aligns across 7 bases. The CDR3 is 14 amino acids. Germline V lookup: CDR1 MGHDK, CDR2 SYGVNS. The ends lost 5 bases at V and 0 bases at J; junction bases unmatched: 1. The DNA of the CDR3 is TGTGCCAGCAGTCCAGGGGGTAGCAATCAGCCCCAGCATTTT. Protein sequence: CASSPGGSNQPQHF.

This clone is large (0.1 to 1%) in the sample. The chain carries TRBV11-3 and TRBJ1-1; D is perhaps TRBD1 (5 bases). The CDR3 sequence is 14 residues long. Germline loops: CDR1 SGHNT, CDR2 YENEEA. Trimming left V 5 bases short and J 6 bases short, with 16 bases between. This CDR3 is CASSQFQGTAEAFF. CDR3 in DNA: TGTGCCAGCAGCCAGTTTCAGGGTACGGCTGAAGCTTTCTTT. Full variable domain (rest looked up from reference TRBV11-3 and TRBJ1-1): EAGVVQSPRYKIIEKKQPVAFWCNPISGHNTLYWYLQNLGQGPELLIRYENEEAVDDSQLPKDRFSAERLKGVDSTLKIQPAELGDSAVYLCASSQFQGTAEAFFGQGTRLTVV.

Only a few counts were recorded for this clone. In DNA form, the CDR3 reads TGTGCCAGCAGCTTAGGGTTGCCCGCCACAGATACGCAGTATTTT. It yields the protein CASSLGLPATDTQYF. V usage is TRBV11-3 and J usage is TRBJ2-3, with D uncertain. V lost 1 base to trimming and J lost 2 bases, with 10 bases between them. The CDR3 has 15 residues. Germline V lookup: CDR1 SGHNT, CDR2 YENEEA.

The gene calls are TRBV19 and TRBJ1-4, with unresolved D. The CDR3 spans 15 residues. CDR1 is LNHDA and CDR2 is SQIVND in the germline V gene (reference sequence). V lost 5 bases and J lost 6, with 16 bases in between. The CDR3 here is CASSPRGGLYEKLFF. Here the CDR3 DNA reads TGTGCCAGTAGTCCCCGAGGAGGGTTGTATGAAAAACTGTTTTTT. Full variable domain (missing parts from reference TRBV19 and TRBJ1-4): DGGITQSPKYLFRKEGQNVTLSCEQNLNHDAMYWYRQDPGQGLRLIYYSQIVNDFQKGDIAEGYSVSREKKESFPLTVTSAQKNPTAFYLCASSPRGGLYEKLFFGSGTQLSVL.

The CDR3 DNA reads TGTGCCATCAGTGAGTCCCGGGACAGGAGCTCCTACGAGCAGTACTTC. It specifies CAISESRDRSSYEQYF. The V gene is TRBV10-3, the J gene TRBJ2-7; 8 bases are shared with TRBD1. Trimming took 0 bases from V and 0 from J; bases not matched to a gene: 4. The CDR3 totals 16 residues. Germline values: CDR1 ENHRY, CDR2 SYGVKD.

This clone has just a few counts. This CDR3 reads CASSSTGGGSDTQYF. As DNA, the CDR3 is TGTGCCAGCAGCTCAACGGGCGGGGGATCAGATACGCAGTATTTT. The V and J genes are TRBV11-3 and TRBJ2-3; 7 positions match TRBD2. Germline-derived CDR1 and CDR2 are SGHNT and YENEEA. With 4 bases clipped from V and 4 bases from J, the junction kept 8 bases outside the gene matches. The CDR3 runs 15 residues. The full variable domain, its missing parts supplied by reference TRBV11-3 and TRBJ2-3, is EAGVVQSPRYKIIEKKQPVAFWCNPISGHNTLYWYLQNLGQGPELLIRYENEEAVDDSQLPKDRFSAERLKGVDSTLKIQPAELGDSAVYLCASSSTGGGSDTQYFGPGTRLTVL.

The genes are TRBV11-3 and TRBJ1-2, with 8 bases lining up with TRBD1. This CDR3 spans 15 amino acids. With V trimmed by 5 bases and J by 4 bases, 9 bases remained unmatched. Germline CDR1 is SGHNT and CDR2 is YENEEA. The CDR3 region has the DNA TGTGCCAGCAGCCCCGGGCAGGGGGCTTTCTATGGCTACACCTTC. This codes for CASSPGQGAFYGYTF. The full variable domain, completed using reference TRBV11-3 and TRBJ1-2, is EAGVVQSPRYKIIEKKQPVAFWCNPISGHNTLYWYLQNLGQGPELLIRYENEEAVDDSQLPKDRFSAERLKGVDSTLKIQPAELGDSAVYLCASSPGQGAFYGYTFGSGTRLTVV.

This chain connects TRBV19 to TRBJ2-7; TRBD1 aligns across 8 bases. Trimming cost V 9 bases and J 4 bases; bases outside gene matches: 11. Per germline, CDR1 LNHDA and CDR2 SQIVND (reference sequence). The CDR3 runs to 14 residues. The chain's CDR3 is CASSSRDRLYEQYF. The CDR3 coding sequence is TGTGCCAGCTCGAGCCGGGACAGGTTATACGAGCAGTACTTC.

This clone was seen only a few times. The chain combines TRBV6-8 with TRBJ2-7; 7 nucleotides line up with TRBD2. V lost 6 bases to trimming and J lost 7 bases; unmatched junction nucleotides: 15. Per the germline V gene, CDR1 is MNHGY and CDR2 is SAAAGT. The CDR3 spans 15 residues. CDR3 nucleotides: TGTGCCAGCAGACCCCTCGCTAGCGGCCTTCTGGAGCAGTACTTC. It translates to CASRPLASGLLEQYF.

A few counts support this clone. This rearrangement joins TRBV6-1 to TRBJ1-5; D unclear. From germline, CDR1 is MNHNS and CDR2 SASEGT. CDR3 length equals 16 residues. V dropped 1 base and J dropped 4 bases, with 14 bases sitting between them. CDR3 sequence: CASSEDAGFGNQPQHF. In DNA form, the CDR3 reads TGTGCCAGCAGTGAAGATGCGGGGTTTGGGAATCAGCCCCAGCATTTT.

This clone was seen a few times. V usage is TRBV7-6 and J usage is TRBJ2-3; TRBD2 matches 15 bases. The CDR3 contains 16 residues. Germline V lookup: CDR1 SGHVS, CDR2 FNYEAQ. Trimming cost V 6 bases and J 4 bases; bases outside gene matches: 5. The DNA for the CDR3 is TGTGCCAGCAGTCCACGGACTAGCGGGGGGGCAGATACGCAGTATTTT. Its translation is CASSPRTSGGADTQYF.

The chain recombines TRBV11-3 with TRBJ1-6; maybe TRBD1 (5 bases). V lost 2 bases and J 7 bases, leaving 12 bases between the germline ends. CDR3 length: 15 residues. Per the germline V gene, CDR1 is SGHNT and CDR2 is YENEEA. The CDR3 is CASSLLGGGNSPLHF. In DNA, the CDR3 is TGTGCCAGCAGCTTACTTGGGGGTGGCAATTCACCCCTCCACTTT.

This clone has more than one count but fewer than ten. The gene calls are TRBV11-3 and TRBJ2-7; D gene ambiguous. The CDR3 loop spans 15 amino acids. CDR1 and CDR2 from the germline V gene are SGHNT and YENEEA. Trimming removed 3 bases at V and 6 bases at J, with 18 bases between. The DNA for the CDR3 is TGTGCCAGCAGCTTGGATCTCCAAACGACACCCGAGCAGTACTTC. Translation gives CASSLDLQTTPEQYF.

In this sample, this clone turned up a few times. The J gene is TRBJ1-1, the V gene TRBV30; tentative D call: TRBD1 (5 bases). This CDR3 has 17 residues. CDR1 and CDR2 from the germline V gene are GTSNPN and SVGIG (reference sequence). V shed 2 bases and J shed 2 bases, with 21 bases lying between them. CDR3 amino acids: CAWSNPEEGSLNTEAFF. CDR3 bases: TGTGCCTGGAGTAACCCGGAAGAGGGGAGTCTTAACACTGAAGCTTTCTTT.

A few counts support this clone. J is TRBJ2-3 and V is TRBV11-3, with 8 nucleotides matching TRBD2. This CDR3 is built from 16 residues. V lost 4 bases, J lost 2 bases, and 8 bases stayed unmatched. The germline V gene has CDR1 SGHNT and CDR2 YENEEA. This chain's CDR3 is CASSSEGLAFTDTQYF. DNA for the CDR3: TGTGCCAGCAGCTCCGAAGGACTAGCCTTCACAGATACGCAGTATTTT.

J is TRBJ2-5 and V is TRBV19; the D gene is possibly TRBD1 (5 bases). Germline loops: CDR1 LNHDA, CDR2 SQIVND (reference sequence). The CDR3 contains 13 residues. V lost 5 bases and J lost 4, with 11 bases in between. The CDR3 region has the DNA TGTGCCAGTAGTTACGACAGACGAGAGACCCAGTACTTC. Its protein is CASSYDRRETQYF.

The chain combines TRBV7-8 with TRBJ2-1; no clear D gene. Looked up from germline, CDR1 is SGHVS and CDR2 is FQNEAQ. The V gene lost 5 bases and the J gene lost 3 bases, with 8 bases spanning the gap. The CDR3 is 13 residues long. The CDR3 here is CASSLDGYNEQFF. The CDR3 DNA follows: TGTGCCAGCAGCCTGGACGGCTACAATGAGCAGTTCTTC.

The chain joins TRBV30 to TRBJ1-2; D unclear. This CDR3 has 13 residues. In germline, CDR1 is GTSNPN, CDR2 SVGIG (reference sequence). The V and J ends lost 3 bases and 0 bases respectively, with 8 bases between them. The CDR3 reads CAWSLQANYGYTF. CDR3 DNA sequence: TGTGCCTGGAGCCTTCAGGCTAACTATGGCTACACCTTC.

This clone was seen a handful of times. The gene calls are TRBV19 and TRBJ2-7, with TRBD1 as a possible D gene (5 bases). The germline V and J ends were trimmed by 4 bases and 4 bases, with 14 bases remaining between them. CDR3 size: 14 residues. Germline values: CDR1 LNHDA, CDR2 SQIVND (reference sequence). CDR3 protein: CASSTQKGPYEQYF. The CDR3 coding sequence is TGTGCCAGTAGTACGCAGAAGGGGCCATACGAGCAGTACTTC.

The V gene is TRBV6-8, the J gene TRBJ2-1, with 11 bases that match TRBD2. This CDR3 has 16 amino acids. Germline trimming cut 4 bases from V and 4 bases from J; bases unmatched to any gene: 6. The germline V gene encodes CDR1 MNHGY and CDR2 SAAAGT. CDR3 nucleotides: TGTGCCAGCAGTTCGACCACTAGCGGGGGATACAATGAGCAGTTCTTC. Translated, it gives CASSSTTSGGYNEQFF.

The table lists this clone with a few counts. The V and J genes are TRBV11-3 and TRBJ2-2; maybe TRBD1 (6 bases). The CDR3 is 15 amino acids. From germline, CDR1 is SGHNT and CDR2 YENEEA. Trimming removed 5 bases from V and 2 bases from J, with 12 bases in between. CDR3 amino acids: CASSDWTVNTGELFF. CDR3 nucleotides: TGTGCCAGCAGCGACTGGACAGTAAACACCGGGGAGCTGTTTTTT.

This clone was counted a few times. This rearrangement joins TRBV1 to TRBJ2-3; TRBD2, the table's D call, lacks a check against the DNA. TRBV1 is listed as a pseudogene. The CDR3 contains 15 residues. In nucleotides, the CDR3 is TGCGCCAGCAGCCAAGAGGGTAGCGGGGGTTATACGCAGTATTTT. Residues: CASSQEGSGGYTQYF.

The chain employs TRBV19 and TRBJ2-7; possible D gene TRBD2, 6 bases. Germline lookup yields CDR1 LNHDA and CDR2 SQIVND (reference sequence). The CDR3 has 15 residues. Trimming took off 1 base at V and 1 base at J, with 11 bases between the two ends. The CDR3 region is CASSIVADPSYEQYF. As DNA, the CDR3 is TGTGCCAGTAGTATAGTAGCGGATCCTTCCTACGAGCAGTACTTC.